This TCR beta chain was retrieved from a study of T cell responses to AZD1222 COVID-19 vaccine. Regarding the study as a whole: Possibly, clonal diversity was underestimated; donors were largely white British and included more females. After two AZD1222 doses, spike-specific TCR breadth and depth rose versus day 0. Spike regions recognized by vaccine-associated CD4 TCRs spanned the protein, led by 160-218 and 743-854.

TCRdb's table, derived via immunoSEQ multiplex PCR, lists solely in-frame clones and lacks some. This table holds 95,000 to 150,000 clones, 80% to 90% found once. After removal of 6 bases from V and 1 base from J, the junction contained 18 bases not matched to a gene. The germline V gene has CDR1 SNHLY and CDR2 FYNNEI. CDR3 size: 19 residues. Concerning this clone: The antigen is not known.

V and J are TRBV2 and TRBJ2-5, with 9 bases matching TRBD2. The TCR comes from an adult in good health. The sequenced sample was peripheral blood, obtained on day 0 of AZD1222 vaccination. Here the CDR3 DNA reads TGTGCCAGCAGCACCATGGGTCGCGCGGGGGGGCCCTCCCAAGAGACCCAGTACTTC. Translating it yields CASSTMGRAGGPSQETQYF. The full variable domain, with the rest looked up from reference TRBV2 and TRBJ2-5, is EPEVTQTPSHQVTQMGQEVILRCVPISNHLYFYWYRQILGQKVEFLVSFYNNEISEKSEIFDDQFSVERPDGSNFTLKIRSTKLEDSAMYFCASSTMGRAGGPSQETQYFGPGTRLLVL.